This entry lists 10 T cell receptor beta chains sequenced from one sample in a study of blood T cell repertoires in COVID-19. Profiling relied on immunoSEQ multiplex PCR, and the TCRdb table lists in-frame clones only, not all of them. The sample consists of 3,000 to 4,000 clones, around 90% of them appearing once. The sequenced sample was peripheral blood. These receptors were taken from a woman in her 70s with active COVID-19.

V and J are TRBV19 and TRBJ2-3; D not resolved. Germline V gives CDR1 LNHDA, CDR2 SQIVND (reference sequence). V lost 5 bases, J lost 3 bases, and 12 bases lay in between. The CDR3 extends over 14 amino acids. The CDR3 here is CASSLGLLTDTQYF. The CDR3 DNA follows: TGTGCCAGTAGTTTGGGCCTTCTGACAGATACGCAGTATTTT.

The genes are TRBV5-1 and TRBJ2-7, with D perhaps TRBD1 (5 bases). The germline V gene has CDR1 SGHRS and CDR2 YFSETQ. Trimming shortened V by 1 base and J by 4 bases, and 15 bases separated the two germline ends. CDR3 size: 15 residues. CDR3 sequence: CASSLSQGPGYEQYF. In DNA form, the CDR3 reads TGCGCCAGCAGCTTGTCCCAGGGCCCAGGGTACGAGCAGTACTTC.

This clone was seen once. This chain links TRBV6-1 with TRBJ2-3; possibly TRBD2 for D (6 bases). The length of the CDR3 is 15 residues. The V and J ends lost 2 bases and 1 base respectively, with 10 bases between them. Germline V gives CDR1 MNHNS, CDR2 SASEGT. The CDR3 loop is CASSEKVAGTDTQYF. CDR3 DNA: TGTGCCAGCAGTGAAAAGGTAGCGGGCACAGATACGCAGTATTTT.

CDR3 DNA: TGCGCCAGCAGCTTCAACCCAGGGATGGGTAATTCACCCCTCCACTTT. This codes for CASSFNPGMGNSPLHF. J is TRBJ1-6 and V is TRBV5-1, with a weak D call TRBD1 (5 bases). Germline V gives CDR1 SGHRS, CDR2 YFSETQ. This CDR3 comprises 16 residues. V was trimmed by 2 bases and J by 6 bases, leaving 15 bases between them.

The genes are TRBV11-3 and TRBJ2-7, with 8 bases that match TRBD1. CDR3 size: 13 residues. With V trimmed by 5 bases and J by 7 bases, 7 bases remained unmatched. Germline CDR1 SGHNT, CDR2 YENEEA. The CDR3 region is CASSQRTGWEQYF. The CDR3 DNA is TGTGCCAGCAGCCAAAGGACAGGGTGGGAGCAGTACTTC.

The CDR3 sequence is CASTSLGAEETQYF. For the CDR3, the DNA is TGTGCCAGTACCTCACTTGGAGCCGAAGAGACCCAGTACTTC. The genes are TRBV19 and TRBJ2-5, with D uncertain. V was clipped by 7 bases and J by 3 bases, with 15 bases between them. Germline V gene sequence: CDR1 LNHDA, CDR2 SQIVND (reference sequence). CDR3 length equals 14 residues.

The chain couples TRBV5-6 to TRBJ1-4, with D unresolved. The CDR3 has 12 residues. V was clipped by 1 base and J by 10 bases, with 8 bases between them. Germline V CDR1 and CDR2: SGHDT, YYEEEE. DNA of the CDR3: TGTGCCAGCAGCTTGAGTACGGGAAAACTGTTTTTT. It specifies CASSLSTGKLFF.

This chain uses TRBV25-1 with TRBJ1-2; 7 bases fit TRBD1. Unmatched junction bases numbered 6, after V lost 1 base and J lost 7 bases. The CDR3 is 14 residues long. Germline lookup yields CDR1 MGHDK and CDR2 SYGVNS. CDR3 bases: TGTGCCAGCAGTGAATTTAGGGCAGGGGGTGGCTACACCTTC. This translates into CASSEFRAGGGYTF.

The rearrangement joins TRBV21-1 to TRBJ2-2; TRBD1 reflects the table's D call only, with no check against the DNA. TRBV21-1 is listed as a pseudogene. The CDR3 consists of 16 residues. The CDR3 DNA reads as TGTGCCAGCGAGTATAGGGACAGGGAAGGGACCGGGGAGCTGTTTTTT. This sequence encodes CASEYRDREGTGELFF.

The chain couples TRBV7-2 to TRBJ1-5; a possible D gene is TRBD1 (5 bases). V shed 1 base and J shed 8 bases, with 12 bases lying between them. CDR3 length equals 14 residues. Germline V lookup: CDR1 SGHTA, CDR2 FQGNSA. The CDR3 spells CASSLERGFKPQHF. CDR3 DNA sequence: TGTGCCAGCAGCTTAGAAAGGGGCTTTAAGCCCCAGCATTTT. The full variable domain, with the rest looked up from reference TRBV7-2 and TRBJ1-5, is GAGVSQSPSNKVTEKGKDVELRCDPISGHTALYWYRQSLGQGLEFLIYFQGNSAPDKSGLPSDRFSAERTGGSVSTLTIQRTQQEDSAVYLCASSLERGFKPQHFGDGTRLSIL.